The entry below describes one T cell receptor (beta chain). Its target is not known. The data were obtained in a study of regulatory T cells in long-lasting Graves disease. Findings of the study overall: TRBV28, TRBJ1-2 and TRBJ2-5 were segments that persistent disease favored.

CDR3-region Arm-PCR and iRepertoire HTBI primers produced the TCR beta libraries. One entry per CDR3 protein, called by TCRdb with MiXCR from the multiplex PCR reads. The sample carries some 230,000 distinct CDR3 sequences, about 18% recorded once. As to time point: newly diagnosed GD, antithyroid drugs for less than 3 months. RNA isolated from PBMCs was used to make the TCR library. V was clipped by 2 bases and J by 3 bases, with 14 bases between them. Looked up from germline, CDR1 is LNHDA and CDR2 is SQIVND (reference sequence). CDR3 length equals 16 residues. The specimen was peripheral blood mononuclear cells (PBMCs), collected at new diagnosis, from a patient treated with antithyroid drugs. This clonotype originated in a female donor with Graves disease. The chain uses TRBV19 and TRBJ2-1; unclear D gene. The CDR3 reads CASSIYLHRIYNEQFF. The CDR3 DNA follows: TGTGCCAGTAGTATATACCTCCACCGGATCTACAATGAGCAGTTCTTC.